This T cell receptor beta chain was retrieved from a study of shared clonotypes between healthy human individuals. CD45RO-negative, CCR7-selected cells formed the naive CD8 fraction, which excluded terminally differentiated effector memory CD45RA+ cells. Donors were Caucasian adults residing in Nashville, Tennessee, USA. There are 14 residues in the CDR3. The V end lost 1 base, the J end lost 8 bases, and 9 bases lay between the germline ends. CDR1 is LGHNA and CDR2 is YSLEER in the germline V gene. Data came from immunoSEQ multiplex PCR; TCRdb stores just in-frame clones and leaves some out. This sample has 1.5 million to 2.5 million clones, with roughly 95% found just once. The study, taken as a whole, reports: Naive CD4 clonotypes were shared across a handful of donors at 4.5% to 6.5%. Clonotypes shared by all four donors outscored non-shared clonotypes in generation probability.

This clone was seen more than once but under ten times. Its antigen remains unidentified. V and J are TRBV4-3 and TRBJ1-6; a weak D match, TRBD1 (5 bases). The source is a young man in good health. The sequenced sample consisted of naive CD8+ T cells sorted from blood. The DNA of the CDR3 is TGCGCCAGCAGCCAAGGACAGATCCATTCACCCCTCCACTTT. Translated: CASSQGQIHSPLHF.